These 15 T cell receptor beta chains were sequenced from one sample in a study of CD8 T cell repertoires and HIV-1 epitope variants. The antigens these receptors bind are not known. TCRdb's copy holds only in-frame clones and misses some; the assay was immunoSEQ multiplex PCR. The repertoire has 5,500 to 6,500 clones, over 50% of them found once; the top ten carry around two fifths. Sequenced input: cultured CD8+ T cells derived from PBMCs. Source of these receptors: a male donor with HIV.

The chain uses TRBV27 and TRBJ2-5, with D possibly matching TRBD1 (5 bases). V gave up 3 bases and J gave up 5 bases, with 19 bases separating them. Germline V gene lookup returns CDR1 MNHEY and CDR2 SMNVEV (reference sequence). There are 16 residues in the CDR3. The CDR3 sequence: CASSLQGELEWETQYF. In DNA, the CDR3 is TGTGCCAGCAGTTTGCAGGGCGAGTTAGAATGGGAGACCCAGTACTTC.

This clone was seen more than once but under ten times. CDR3 in amino acids: CASSPKRASTEAFF. The DNA of the CDR3 is TGTGCCAGCAGCCCCAAGAGGGCTTCCACTGAAGCTTTCTTT. The gene calls are TRBV13 and TRBJ1-1, with D uncertain. V was clipped by 5 bases and J by 4 bases, with 14 bases between them. CDR1 PRHDT and CDR2 FYEKMQ come from the germline V gene (reference sequence). The CDR3 length is 14 residues. Supplemented by reference TRBV13 and TRBJ1-1, the full variable domain reads AAGVIQSPRHLIKEKRETATLKCYPIPRHDTVYWYQQGPGQDPQFLISFYEKMQSDKGSIPDRFSAQQFSDYHSELNMSSLELGDSALYFCASSPKRASTEAFFGQGTRLTVV.

V gene TRBV28 combines with J gene TRBJ2-7; tentatively, D is TRBD2 (5 bases). The CDR3 spans 15 residues. V was trimmed by 5 bases and J by 6 bases, leaving 20 bases between them. From germline, CDR1 is MDHEN and CDR2 SYDVKM. In DNA form, the CDR3 reads TGTGCCAGCAGTACCGGAGAGGGCTCGTCAGGCGAGCAGTACTTC. Translation: CASSTGEGSSGEQYF.

A few counts support this clone. CDR3 loop: CASSYQGVNEQYF. The CDR3 DNA reads TGTGCCAGCAGTTACCAGGGGGTGAACGAGCAGTACTTC. The V and J genes are TRBV6-6 and TRBJ2-7; TRBD1 agrees at 7 bases. The CDR3 has 13 residues. From germline, CDR1 is MNHNY and CDR2 SVGAGI (reference sequence). V shed 2 bases and J 5 bases; nucleotides not matched to a gene: 3.

The J gene is TRBJ1-3, the V gene TRBV2; D might be TRBD1 (5 bases). Per germline, CDR1 SNHLY and CDR2 FYNNEI. The V and J ends lost 3 bases and 0 bases respectively, with 9 bases between them. The CDR3 loop spans 15 amino acids. The CDR3 reads CASSDDSISGNTIYF. The CDR3 nucleotides are TGTGCCAGCAGTGATGACAGCATCTCTGGAAACACCATATATTTT.

The CDR3 loop reads CASSLAGYAPQYF. In DNA, the CDR3 is TGTGCCAGCAGCTTAGCCGGATATGCGCCGCAGTATTTT. V is TRBV7-7 and J is TRBJ2-3; D is undetermined. The germline V gene encodes CDR1 SSHAT and CDR2 FNYEAQ (reference sequence). The CDR3 runs 13 residues. Trimming took off 0 bases at V and 10 bases at J, with 11 bases between the two ends. Together with reference TRBV7-7 and TRBJ2-3, the CDR3 gives the full variable domain: GAGVSQSPRYKVTKRGQDVTLRCDPISSHATLYWYQQALGQGPEFLTYFNYEAQPDKSGLPSDRFSAERPEGSISTLTIQRTEQRDSAMYRCASSLAGYAPQYFGPGTRLTVL.

This clone was seen a single time. The chain is built from TRBV28 and TRBJ1-1; 7 bases are a match to TRBD1. The CDR3 length is 16 residues. Germline V gene data show CDR1 as MDHEN and CDR2 as SYDVKM. V was pared by 6 bases and J by 6 bases, with 16 bases of the junction left unmatched. In nucleotides, the CDR3 is TGTGCCAGCAGCATATTAGGGGGCATGATCGAGGCTGAAGCTTTCTTT. It encodes CASSILGGMIEAEAFF.

This clone was seen only a few times. Its ends do not fully match the called genes, so a read error is possible. The chain couples TRBV5-4 to TRBJ1-2; D is unclear. Germline V lookup: CDR1 SGHNT, CDR2 YYREEE (reference sequence). The CDR3 length is 16 residues. In DNA form, the CDR3 reads TGCGCCAGCAGCCAAGATCCCGTCGAACTCGACTATGGCTACACCTTC. Translation gives CASSQDPVELDYGYTF.

This clone was picked up a small number of times. V and J are TRBV7-6 and TRBJ2-5, with 8 bases matching TRBD1. The trim removed 0 bases at V and 4 bases at J, leaving 10 bases unmatched. This CDR3 has 17 amino acids. Germline V gene data show CDR1 as SGHVS and CDR2 as FNYEAQ. The CDR3 DNA reads TGTGCCAGCAGCTTAGCCCGGGACAGGAGTGGGAGAGAGACCCAGTACTTC. It is translated as CASSLARDRSGRETQYF.

V gene TRBV6-5 combines with J gene TRBJ2-7; D uncertain. CDR1 and CDR2 (germline): MNHEY, SVGAGI. With 5 bases removed from V and 2 bases from J, the gap between germline ends came to 13 bases. The CDR3 sequence is 14 residues long. DNA for the CDR3: TGTGCCAGCAGTGAAGGAGCAGGTCCCTACGAGCAGTACTTC. As protein: CASSEGAGPYEQYF.

The rearrangement uses TRBV19 and TRBJ2-1, with 8 bases identical to TRBD2. This CDR3 has 14 residues. Unmatched junction bases numbered 4, after V lost 3 bases and J lost 6 bases. Germline CDR1 reads LNHDA; CDR2 reads SQIVND (reference sequence). The CDR3 DNA reads TGTGCCAGTAGTATCGGGGGGGCCGCCAATGAGCAGTTCTTC. Its protein is CASSIGGAANEQFF.

Comment on this clone: The CDR3 does not end in the conserved phenylalanine or tryptophan, so this is likely a read error. The chain couples TRBV9 to TRBJ1-5, with TRBD1 matching 8 bases. The CDR3 totals 16 residues. Germline CDR1 and CDR2: SGDLS and YYNGEE. Here the CDR3 DNA reads TGTGCCGGCAGCCCCCCCCGGACAGGGAGGAATCAGCCCCAGCATGTT. Its protein product is CAGSPPRTGRNQPQHV.

The chain uses TRBV11-2 and TRBJ2-7; D ambiguous. CDR3 size: 12 residues. CDR1 SGHAT and CDR2 FQNNGV come from the germline V gene. V was trimmed by 2 bases and J by 3 bases, leaving 5 bases between them. CDR3 region: CASSLILYEQYF. CDR3 coding DNA: TGTGCCAGCAGCTTAATTCTCTACGAGCAGTACTTC.

The rearrangement links TRBV5-4 to TRBJ2-6, with D unresolved. CDR3 length: 14 residues. V was pared by 5 bases and J by 1 base, with 7 bases between. Germline assignment: CDR1 SGHNT and CDR2 YYREEE (reference sequence). The CDR3 DNA sequence: TGTGCCAGCAGACAGCTTTCTGGGGCCAACGTCCTGACTTTC. It codes for CASRQLSGANVLTF.

This clone occurred a few times. This chain connects TRBV7-3 to TRBJ1-1, with 11 positions matching TRBD1. V gave up 4 bases and J gave up 7 bases; unmatched junction bases: 8. CDR1 SGHTA and CDR2 FQGTGA come from the germline V gene. The CDR3 runs to 15 residues. CDR3 in DNA: TGTGCCAGCAGCTCTCCGGACAGGGGGCTTGTTGAAGCTTTCTTT. Protein product: CASSSPDRGLVEAFF.